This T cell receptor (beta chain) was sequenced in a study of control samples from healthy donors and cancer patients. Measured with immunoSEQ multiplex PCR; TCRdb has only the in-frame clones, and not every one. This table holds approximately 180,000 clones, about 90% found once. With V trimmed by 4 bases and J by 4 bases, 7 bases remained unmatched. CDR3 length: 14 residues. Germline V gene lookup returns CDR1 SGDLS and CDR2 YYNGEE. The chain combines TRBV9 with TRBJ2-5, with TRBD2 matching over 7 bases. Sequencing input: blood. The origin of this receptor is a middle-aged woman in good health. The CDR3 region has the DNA TGTGCCAGCAGCTCTAGTTCTAGCGGAGAGACCCAGTACTTC. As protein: CASSSSSSGETQYF.